Below, 24 T cell receptor beta chains from the same sample are listed, as sequenced in a study of cytomegalovirus exposure and HLA in healthy donors (dated 2017 in TCRdb). Libraries were built with the immunoSEQ multiplex PCR assay. Drawn from immuneACCESS, this table holds only the in-frame rearrangements with V and J called that TCRdb kept. Clones are partly lost; checked studies trace under half to an unresolved V gene and leave the rest unexplained. The sample data list under 200,000 clones, and roughly 90% of these were observed just once. About 5.8% of the sample rests with the top ten. The material sequenced was PBMCs. Receptors originate from a woman aged 25 to 39 in good health and CMV-seronegative.

The rearrangement uses TRBV19 and TRBJ2-7; the match to TRBD1 covers 7 bases. V trimming: 4 bases; J trimming: 6 bases; junction bases outside the gene matches: 6. The CDR3 length is 13 residues. The V gene's germline CDR1 is LNHDA and CDR2 SQIVND (reference sequence). CDR3 sequence: CASSNRDSAEQYF. The DNA of the CDR3 is TGTGCCAGTAGTAACCGGGACAGCGCCGAGCAGTACTTC.

The chain is built from TRBV5-1 and TRBJ2-3; D perhaps matches TRBD1 (6 bases). This CDR3 is 15 amino acids long. Germline V gene lookup returns CDR1 SGHRS and CDR2 YFSETQ. Trimming left V 1 base short and J 4 bases short, with 13 bases between. Here the CDR3 DNA reads TGCGCCAGCAGCTTGTGGGGGCCGGGCCCAGATACGCAGTATTTT. Translated: CASSLWGPGPDTQYF.

The J gene is TRBJ1-5, the V gene TRBV27, with D unclear. Germline CDR1 reads MNHEY; CDR2 reads SMNVEV (reference sequence). V shed 3 bases and J shed 2 bases, with 11 bases lying between them. The CDR3 is 15 amino acids. In nucleotides, the CDR3 is TGTGCCAGCAGTTTCTCCGGGATTCGCAATCAGCCCCAGCATTTT. It is translated as CASSFSGIRNQPQHF.

V is TRBV14 and J is TRBJ2-7, with TRBD1 matching over 7 bases. Germline trimming cut 0 bases from V and 6 bases from J; bases unmatched to any gene: 5. The CDR3 has 14 amino acids. Germline V gene sequence: CDR1 SGHDN, CDR2 FVKESK. The CDR3 is CASSQDFRGSEQYF. The CDR3 DNA reads as TGTGCCAGCAGCCAAGATTTCAGGGGGAGCGAGCAGTACTTC.

The chain couples TRBV6-1 to TRBJ2-7; TRBD2 aligns across 11 bases. The V and J ends lost 1 base and 3 bases, in that order; junction bases with no gene match: 2. In germline, CDR1 is MNHNS, CDR2 SASEGT. The CDR3 loop spans 15 amino acids. The CDR3 DNA follows: TGTGCCAGCAGTGAAGGACTAGCGGGGATCTACGAGCAGTACTTC. Translated: CASSEGLAGIYEQYF.

This CDR3 reads CASSTSGIYEQYF. The CDR3 DNA is TGTGCCAGTAGTACGTCGGGAATCTACGAGCAGTACTTC. The V and J genes are TRBV19 and TRBJ2-7; maybe TRBD2 (5 bases). V gave up 4 bases and J gave up 3 bases, with 10 bases separating them. Germline CDR1 LNHDA, CDR2 SQIVND (reference sequence). The CDR3 totals 13 residues.

This chain joins TRBV25-1 and TRBJ2-2, with 9 positions matching TRBD2. CDR1 and CDR2 from the germline V gene are MGHDK and SYGVNS. CDR3 size: 15 residues. V was pared by 6 bases and J by 5 bases, with 7 bases of the junction left unmatched. In nucleotides, the CDR3 is TGTGCCAGCAGCCCTGGACTAGCGCAAACCGGGGAGCTGTTTTTT. Translated: CASSPGLAQTGELFF.

The chain recombines TRBV7-2 with TRBJ1-1, with D tentatively TRBD1 (6 bases). CDR3 length equals 15 residues. The germline V gene encodes CDR1 SGHTA and CDR2 FQGNSA. V lost 1 base, J lost 4 bases, and 13 bases lay in between. CDR3 sequence reads: CASSLVGRGSTEAFF. CDR3 DNA sequence: TGTGCCAGCAGCTTAGTAGGGAGGGGGAGCACTGAAGCTTTCTTT.

This chain connects TRBV5-1 to TRBJ2-7; unclear D gene. The V and J ends lost 1 base and 6 bases respectively, with 8 bases between them. The CDR3 sequence is 12 residues long. CDR1 SGHRS and CDR2 YFSETQ come from the germline V gene. CDR3 bases: TGCGCCAGCAGCTTGATTTCGTTCGAGCAGTACTTC. Its protein is CASSLISFEQYF.

This chain uses TRBV5-1 with TRBJ1-5, with D hard to call. Germline-derived CDR1 and CDR2 are SGHRS and YFSETQ. Trimming pared 0 bases from V and 4 bases from J, leaving 8 bases between. The CDR3 extends over 14 amino acids. The CDR3 is CASSLDGGNQPQHF. The CDR3 DNA reads TGCGCCAGCAGCTTGGACGGAGGGAATCAGCCCCAGCATTTT.

This chain joins TRBV6-6 and TRBJ2-5; 9 bases are shared with TRBD1. Germline loops: CDR1 MNHNY, CDR2 SVGAGI (reference sequence). The CDR3 sequence is 16 residues long. With V trimmed by 5 bases and J by 3 bases, 10 bases remained unmatched. This CDR3 reads CASSGWDRVREETQYF. The CDR3 DNA follows: TGTGCCAGCAGTGGGTGGGACAGGGTGAGGGAAGAGACCCAGTACTTC.

This clone has a single count. This sequence joins TRBV19 and TRBJ2-3; possibly TRBD1 for D (6 bases). Germline CDR1 and CDR2: LNHDA and SQIVND (reference sequence). This CDR3 is built from 16 residues. The ends were cut back, 1 base at V and 1 base at J, with 12 bases in the middle. The CDR3: CASSIGWDTRTDTQYF. Written as DNA, the CDR3 is TGTGCCAGTAGTATAGGCTGGGACACACGCACAGATACGCAGTATTTT.

The chain employs TRBV4-1 and TRBJ2-7, with TRBD1 matching over 10 bases. V trimming: 2 bases; J trimming: 2 bases; junction bases outside the gene matches: 3. CDR1 and CDR2 (germline): MGHRA, YSYEKL. This CDR3 comprises 15 residues. The CDR3 sequence is CASSQTGTGAYEQYF. In DNA, the CDR3 is TGCGCCAGCAGCCAAACCGGGACAGGGGCCTACGAGCAGTACTTC.

V and J are TRBV7-3 and TRBJ1-1, with D possibly TRBD1 on 5 matching bases. Trimming took off 0 bases at V and 4 bases at J, with 12 bases between the two ends. This CDR3 spans 15 amino acids. Looked up from germline, CDR1 is SGHTA and CDR2 is FQGTGA. This CDR3 is CASSLTGQGGTEAFF. The CDR3 DNA follows: TGTGCCAGCAGCTTAACGGGGCAGGGTGGCACTGAAGCTTTCTTT.

The V call is TRBV19, the J call TRBJ2-1; 12 nucleotides align to TRBD2. CDR1 and CDR2 from the germline V gene are LNHDA and SQIVND (reference sequence). J lost 0 bases, V lost 2 bases, and 8 bases had no gene match. The CDR3 has 19 amino acids. In DNA form, the CDR3 reads TGTGCCAGTAGTATACGGTGGCTAGCGGGAGGGCCCTCCTACAATGAGCAGTTCTTC. This translates into CASSIRWLAGGPSYNEQFF.

This rearrangement joins TRBV19 to TRBJ2-7; 11 positions match TRBD2. This CDR3 spans 16 amino acids. Germline CDR1 and CDR2: LNHDA and SQIVND (reference sequence). V was pared by 4 bases and J by 3 bases, with 8 bases of the junction left unmatched. In nucleotides, the CDR3 is TGTGCCAGTAGTACAGAGGGGACTAGCGGTTTCTACGAGCAGTACTTC. Protein sequence: CASSTEGTSGFYEQYF.

The CDR3 DNA reads as TGTGCCAGCTCACCTAGCGGGAGAGGGCACGAGCAGTACTTC. This sequence encodes CASSPSGRGHEQYF. The chain carries TRBV18 and TRBJ2-7; 9 bases are a match to TRBD2. This CDR3 spans 14 amino acids. The V segment lost 3 bases and the J segment 5 bases; nucleotides outside the gene matches: 5. Looked up from germline, CDR1 is KGHSH and CDR2 is LQKENI.

The rearrangement joins TRBV5-1 to TRBJ2-2; D remains unclear. The V end was cut by 7 bases, the J end by 0 bases, with 13 bases between. Germline V gene lookup returns CDR1 SGHRS and CDR2 YFSETQ. The CDR3 consists of 15 residues. The CDR3 reads CASGQPSANTGELFF. CDR3 DNA: TGCGCCAGCGGGCAGCCCAGCGCGAACACCGGGGAGCTGTTTTTT.

V gene TRBV12-5 combines with J gene TRBJ1-1; no clear D. Germline CDR1 and CDR2: LGHNT and FRNRAP. The CDR3 has 13 residues. Here the CDR3 reads CACSWEMNTEAFF. The DNA for the CDR3 is TGTGCCTGCTCGTGGGAAATGAACACTGAAGCTTTCTTT. Full variable domain (outside the CDR3, taken from reference TRBV12-5 and TRBJ1-1): DARVTQTPRHKVTEMGQEVTMRCQPILGHNTVFWYRQTMMQGLELLAYFRNRAPLDDSGMPKDRFSAEMPDATLATLKIQPSEPRDSAVYFCACSWEMNTEAFFGQGTRLTVV.

The chain employs TRBV6-1 and TRBJ2-7; no firm D call. The germline V gene encodes CDR1 MNHNS and CDR2 SASEGT. V was pared by 7 bases and J by 7 bases, with 8 bases between. The CDR3 is 10 residues long. Written as DNA, the CDR3 is TGTGCCAGCATAATGGAGGAGCAGTACTTC. Translating it yields CASIMEEQYF.

The V and J genes are TRBV13 and TRBJ2-5, with D maybe TRBD2 (6 bases). CDR1 and CDR2 from the germline V gene are PRHDT and FYEKMQ (reference sequence). Trimming stripped 1 base from V and 7 bases from J, with 13 bases between. The CDR3 is 14 amino acids. CDR3 nucleotide sequence: TGTGCCAGCAGCTTAGTTGGGGAGGCGGCGACCCAGTACTTC. It codes for CASSLVGEAATQYF.

The V gene is TRBV2, the J gene TRBJ1-5; D ambiguous. The CDR3 extends over 14 amino acids. The germline CDR1 and CDR2 sequences are SNHLY and FYNNEI. The ends were cut back, 3 bases at V and 0 bases at J, with 6 bases in the middle. CDR3 loop: CASSEAYSNQPQHF. In DNA form, the CDR3 reads TGTGCCAGCAGTGAGGCCTATAGCAATCAGCCCCAGCATTTT.

This clone was seen only once. The chain combines TRBV6-1 with TRBJ1-5; D uncertain. This CDR3 is 15 amino acids long. Germline V CDR1 and CDR2: MNHNS, SASEGT. The germline V and J ends were trimmed by 10 bases and 2 bases, with 18 bases remaining between them. For the CDR3, the DNA is TGTGCCACCCGCACGGGGAATGAGCGCAATCAGCCCCAGCATTTT. Protein sequence: CATRTGNERNQPQHF.

V and J are TRBV15 and TRBJ2-7; D unresolved. Germline values: CDR1 LNHNV, CDR2 YYDKDF (reference sequence). V lost 4 bases to trimming and J lost 6 bases, with 16 bases between them. The CDR3 has 14 residues. CDR3: CATSKALGWREQYF. DNA for the CDR3: TGTGCCACCAGCAAGGCTCTGGGTTGGCGCGAGCAGTACTTC. The entire variable domain, with the rest obtained from reference TRBV15 and TRBJ2-7, is as follows: DAMVIQNPRYQVTQFGKPVTLSCSQTLNHNVMYWYQQKSSQAPKLLFHYYDKDFNNEADTPDNFQSRRPNTSFCFLDIRSPGLGDTAMYLCATSKALGWREQYFGPGTRLTVT.